Listed here are 27 T cell receptor beta chains from one sample, sequenced in a study of blood T cell repertoires in COVID-19. Repertoires were generated with immunoSEQ multiplex PCR, while TCRdb's copy carries only in-frame clones and drops some. This table holds 150,000 to 200,000 clones, about 87% found once. Specimen: peripheral blood. The receptors originated from a man between 18 and 29 years old with active or convalescent COVID-19.

The genes are TRBV11-3 and TRBJ2-2; the match to TRBD1 covers 8 bases. This CDR3 spans 15 amino acids. V lost 5 bases to trimming and J lost 0 bases; unmatched junction nucleotides: 2. Germline-derived CDR1 and CDR2 are SGHNT and YENEEA. For the CDR3, the DNA is TGTGCCAGCAGCCTGGGACAGGCGAACACCGGGGAGCTGTTTTTT. This sequence encodes CASSLGQANTGELFF.

This clone was observed a handful of times. The chain couples TRBV29-1 to TRBJ1-2, with TRBD1 identical over 12 bases. The CDR3 is 13 amino acids. Trimming at V came to 6 bases and at J to 6 bases, leaving 5 bases not matched to a gene. The germline V gene encodes CDR1 SQVTM and CDR2 ANQGSEA. This CDR3 is CSVGTGGIDGYTF. Written as DNA, the CDR3 is TGCAGCGTCGGGACAGGGGGCATAGATGGCTACACCTTC. The entire variable domain, with the rest obtained from reference TRBV29-1 and TRBJ1-2, is as follows: SAVISQKPSRDICQRGTSLTIQCQVDSQVTMMFWYRQQPGQSLTLIATANQGSEATYESGFVIDKFPISRPNLTFSTLTVSNMSPEDSSIYLCSVGTGGIDGYTFGSGTRLTVV.

This chain links TRBV19 with TRBJ2-7; 8 nucleotides align to TRBD1. V gave up 7 bases and J gave up 4 bases; unmatched junction bases: 15. CDR1 is LNHDA and CDR2 is SQIVND in the germline V gene (reference sequence). The CDR3 is 16 amino acids. This CDR3 reads CASKMSGPDREYEQYF. The DNA for the CDR3 is TGTGCCAGTAAGATGAGTGGTCCGGACAGGGAGTACGAGCAGTACTTC. The variable domain in full, with the rest retrieved from reference TRBV19 and TRBJ2-7, is DGGITQSPKYLFRKEGQNVTLSCEQNLNHDAMYWYRQDPGQGLRLIYYSQIVNDFQKGDIAEGYSVSREKKESFPLTVTSAQKNPTAFYLCASKMSGPDREYEQYFGPGTRLTVT.

This clone showed up just a few times. V and J are TRBV5-6 and TRBJ2-1; TRBD2 aligns across 13 bases. Germline V gene sequence: CDR1 SGHDT, CDR2 YYEEEE. The trim removed 5 bases at V and 2 bases at J, leaving 7 bases unmatched. The length of the CDR3 is 17 residues. CDR3 protein: CASSWGLAGPPYNEQFF. In DNA, the CDR3 is TGTGCCAGCAGTTGGGGACTAGCGGGACCCCCCTACAATGAGCAGTTCTTC. The variable domain in full, with the rest retrieved from reference TRBV5-6 and TRBJ2-1, is DAGVTQSPTHLIKTRGQQVTLRCSPKSGHDTVSWYQQALGQGPQFIFQYYEEEERQRGNFPDRFSGHQFPNYSSELNVNALLLGDSALYLCASSWGLAGPPYNEQFFGPGTRLTVL.

This sequence joins TRBV6-1 and TRBJ2-1, with D possibly TRBD1 on 6 matching bases. Germline values: CDR1 MNHNS, CDR2 SASEGT. The V end lost 1 base, the J end lost 4 bases, and 11 bases lay between the germline ends. The CDR3 is 15 amino acids. CDR3 in amino acids: CASSEEQGNYNEQFF. CDR3 DNA: TGTGCCAGCAGTGAAGAACAGGGTAATTACAATGAGCAGTTCTTC.

The chain recombines TRBV4-1 with TRBJ2-3; 7 nucleotides align to TRBD1. Per germline, CDR1 MGHRA and CDR2 YSYEKL. The CDR3 has 17 amino acids. The V and J ends lost 4 bases and 3 bases, in that order; junction bases with no gene match: 13. CDR3: CASSRIQGQPTTDTQYF. The DNA for the CDR3 is TGCGCCAGCAGCCGTATACAGGGGCAGCCTACTACAGATACGCAGTATTTT.

This sequence joins TRBV2 and TRBJ2-1; TRBD2 aligns across 14 bases. V lost 7 bases, J lost 5 bases, and 7 bases stayed unmatched. The CDR3 has 16 amino acids. The germline gives CDR1 SNHLY, CDR2 FYNNEI. The CDR3 sequence: CASKTGTSGGNNEQFF. For the CDR3, the DNA is TGTGCCAGCAAAACCGGGACTAGCGGGGGTAACAATGAGCAGTTCTTC.

The chain links TRBV27 to TRBJ1-2, with 8 positions matching TRBD1. The CDR3 consists of 15 residues. The junction had 8 bases not matched to a gene; V was cut back by 4 bases and J by 4 bases. In germline, CDR1 is MNHEY, CDR2 SMNVEV (reference sequence). In DNA, the CDR3 is TGTGCCAGCAGTTCAACTCGGACAGGGTCCTATGGCTACACCTTC. Protein product: CASSSTRTGSYGYTF.

This clone came up once. The genes are TRBV29-1 and TRBJ2-3; tentative D call: TRBD2 (6 bases). The germline V and J ends were trimmed by 8 bases and 0 bases, with 18 bases remaining between them. The CDR3 sequence is 15 residues long. The germline V gene has CDR1 SQVTM and CDR2 ANQGSEA. CDR3 sequence (DNA): TGCAGCAGTACGGGAATTGGGGGGAGCACAGATACGCAGTATTTT. Protein sequence: CSSTGIGGSTDTQYF.

V and J are TRBV18 and TRBJ1-1; D not resolved. CDR1 is KGHSH, CDR2 LQKENI, per germline. The CDR3 extends over 13 amino acids. Trimming pared 2 bases from V and 1 base from J, leaving 5 bases between. The CDR3 region is CASSPIGNTEAFF. CDR3 nucleotides: TGTGCCAGCTCACCAATCGGGAACACTGAAGCTTTCTTT.

A word on this clone: The same CDR3 also results from other DNA sequences found in this sample. This chain joins TRBV28 and TRBJ1-1; D gene ambiguous. CDR1 MDHEN and CDR2 SYDVKM come from the germline V gene. V was cut by 6 bases and J by 7 bases, with 6 bases left in between. CDR3 length equals 10 residues. The CDR3 spells CASRAVEAFF. The CDR3 DNA follows: TGTGCCAGCAGGGCCGTTGAAGCTTTCTTT.

The chain has TRBV13 and TRBJ2-6; 11 bases agree with TRBD1. Trimming at V came to 5 bases and at J to 2 bases, leaving 11 bases not matched to a gene. From germline, CDR1 is PRHDT and CDR2 FYEKMQ (reference sequence). The CDR3 has 19 residues. CDR3: CASSNPVDRGPAGANVLTF. For the CDR3, the DNA is TGTGCCAGCAGCAACCCGGTGGACAGGGGGCCTGCTGGGGCCAACGTCCTGACTTTC. Full variable domain (rest looked up from reference TRBV13 and TRBJ2-6): AAGVIQSPRHLIKEKRETATLKCYPIPRHDTVYWYQQGPGQDPQFLISFYEKMQSDKGSIPDRFSAQQFSDYHSELNMSSLELGDSALYFCASSNPVDRGPAGANVLTFGAGSRLTVL.

The CDR3 DNA sequence: TGTGCCAGCAGCTTTCCGACAGGGGAGCGGTACACCTTC. Its translation is CASSFPTGERYTF. The V call is TRBV7-2, the J call TRBJ1-2, with 8 bases that match TRBD1. This CDR3 has 13 residues. With 3 bases clipped from V and 11 bases from J, the junction kept 8 bases outside the gene matches. From germline, CDR1 is SGHTA and CDR2 FQGNSA.

This clone was observed a handful of times. The genes are TRBV28 and TRBJ1-2; no clear D. This CDR3 is built from 12 residues. Deletions cut 8 bases from V and 1 base from J, with 8 bases between. Germline V CDR1 and CDR2: MDHEN, SYDVKM. CDR3 coding DNA: TGTGCCAGCCTAGAGGTTAACTATGGCTACACCTTC. It encodes CASLEVNYGYTF.

The V gene is TRBV11-3, the J gene TRBJ2-1, with TRBD2 as a possible D gene (5 bases). Germline assignment: CDR1 SGHNT and CDR2 YENEEA. V was trimmed by 5 bases and J by 8 bases, leaving 16 bases between them. This CDR3 has 14 amino acids. As DNA, the CDR3 is TGTGCCAGCAGCCCGCGGATGGGAGCGTATGAGCAGTTCTTC. It yields the protein CASSPRMGAYEQFF. The whole variable domain, remainder taken from reference TRBV11-3 and TRBJ2-1, is EAGVVQSPRYKIIEKKQPVAFWCNPISGHNTLYWYLQNLGQGPELLIRYENEEAVDDSQLPKDRFSAERLKGVDSTLKIQPAELGDSAVYLCASSPRMGAYEQFFGPGTRLTVL.

J is TRBJ1-2 and V is TRBV28; D is ambiguous. The CDR3 has 14 residues. The germline V gene has CDR1 MDHEN and CDR2 SYDVKM. The V end was cut by 2 bases, the J end by 8 bases, with 15 bases between. In DNA form, the CDR3 reads TGTGCCAGCAGTTTAGACGGCCGCGAGGGCGGCTACACCTTC. This sequence encodes CASSLDGREGGYTF.

This chain uses TRBV24-1 with TRBJ2-1; no clear D. Per the germline V gene, CDR1 is KGHDR and CDR2 is SFDVKD. This CDR3 comprises 14 residues. V was cut by 1 base and J by 5 bases, with 8 bases left in between. The CDR3 region has the DNA TGTGCCACCAGTGATTTCGTCGCAGACAATGAGCAGTTCTTC. The encoded protein is CATSDFVADNEQFF.

This chain connects TRBV29-1 to TRBJ2-7; D remains ambiguous. V lost 5 bases and J 1 base, leaving 12 bases between the germline ends. Germline lookup yields CDR1 SQVTM and CDR2 ANQGSEA. This CDR3 is 13 amino acids long. Here the CDR3 DNA reads TGCAGCGTTTCAACCGACTTTTCCTACGAGCAGTACGTC. Translating it yields CSVSTDFSYEQYV.

The chain links TRBV7-8 to TRBJ2-7; 10 bases align to TRBD1. This CDR3 region has 15 residues. After removal of 5 bases from V and 5 bases from J, the junction contained 9 bases not matched to a gene. Germline-derived CDR1 and CDR2 are SGHVS and FQNEAQ. CDR3 bases: TGTGCCAGCAGCCCCTGGACAGGGGGTTTCAACGAGCAGTACTTC. This gives the protein CASSPWTGGFNEQYF.

The chain is built from TRBV10-3 and TRBJ2-3, with D perhaps TRBD1 (6 bases). Germline assignment: CDR1 ENHRY and CDR2 SYGVKD. V lost 8 bases and J 5 bases, leaving 14 bases between the germline ends. This CDR3 is built from 13 residues. CDR3: CAIAWGPGDTQYF. Written as DNA, the CDR3 is TGTGCCATCGCGTGGGGGCCAGGAGATACGCAGTATTTT.

This clone was observed once. The V and J genes are TRBV7-2 and TRBJ2-1; 11 nucleotides align to TRBD1. The CDR3 spans 14 residues. CDR1 and CDR2 (germline): SGHTA, FQGNSA. The V segment lost 4 bases and the J segment 6 bases; nucleotides outside the gene matches: 2. CDR3 sequence reads: CASSWGQGVNEQFF. The DNA for the CDR3 is TGTGCCAGCAGCTGGGGACAGGGGGTCAATGAGCAGTTCTTC.

The CDR3 nucleotides read TGTGCCAGCAGTCTCCGGGACAGGGCGCTATTTGGCTACACCTTC. It translates to CASSLRDRALFGYTF. The gene calls are TRBV28 and TRBJ1-2; TRBD1 agrees at 9 bases. This CDR3 comprises 15 residues. The trim removed 5 bases at V and 7 bases at J, leaving 11 bases unmatched. In germline, CDR1 is MDHEN, CDR2 SYDVKM.

The sample holds a few counts of this clone. V usage is TRBV9 and J usage is TRBJ1-5, with no clear D. V was cut by 0 bases and J by 8 bases, with 12 bases left in between. Germline CDR1 SGDLS, CDR2 YYNGEE. This CDR3 comprises 14 residues. In DNA, the CDR3 is TGTGCCAGCAGCGTAGGTCTAGGTCCAAAGCCCCAGCATTTT. Protein sequence: CASSVGLGPKPQHF.

The CDR3 region is CASSLTTGGSTEAFF. For the CDR3, the DNA is TGTGCCAGCAGCTTAACGACAGGGGGGAGCACTGAAGCTTTCTTT. V is TRBV7-9 and J is TRBJ1-1; the match to TRBD1 covers 9 bases. This CDR3 spans 15 amino acids. Germline V gene lookup returns CDR1 SEHNR and CDR2 FQNEAQ (reference sequence). After removal of 2 bases from V and 4 bases from J, the junction contained 5 bases not matched to a gene.

This rearrangement joins TRBV3-1 (or the pseudogene TRBV3-2) to TRBJ1-1; D not resolved. The V gene's germline CDR1 is LGHDT and CDR2 YNNKEL (reference sequence). The CDR3 totals 14 residues. V lost 7 bases to trimming and J lost 3 bases, with 15 bases between them. CDR3 coding DNA: TGTGCCAGCAAATTCGGTGCTCTGCACACTGAAGCTTTCTTT. Translating it yields CASKFGALHTEAFF.

The genes are TRBV28 and TRBJ1-4, with 9 bases identical to TRBD1. The CDR3 consists of 15 residues. The germline V gene encodes CDR1 MDHEN and CDR2 SYDVKM. V dropped 4 bases and J dropped 6; count of bases not matched to a gene: 6. The CDR3 DNA is TGTGCCAGCAGTTCCCCGGGACAGGGAGATGAAAAACTGTTTTTT. Protein: CASSSPGQGDEKLFF.

The chain carries TRBV14 and TRBJ2-3; the match to TRBD2 covers 9 bases. Germline values: CDR1 SGHDN, CDR2 FVKESK. The CDR3 is 16 amino acids. With V trimmed by 5 bases and J by 1 base, 7 bases remained unmatched. CDR3 region: CASSGPRLAGTDTQYF. For the CDR3, the DNA is TGTGCCAGCAGCGGACCAAGACTAGCGGGCACAGATACGCAGTATTTT.